Following are 6 T cell receptor beta chains from one sample sequenced in a study of T cell responses to AZD1222 COVID-19 vaccine. Produced via immunoSEQ multiplex PCR; TCRdb's table is partial and in-frame only. Here the sample spans more than 95,000 clones, approximately 89% being singletons. This specimen consisted of peripheral blood, obtained on day 0 of AZD1222 vaccination. The origin of the receptors is an adult in good health.

The chain couples TRBV2 to TRBJ1-6; D ambiguous. Trimming left V 4 bases short and J 8 bases short, with 12 bases between. Germline CDR1 SNHLY, CDR2 FYNNEI. This CDR3 spans 14 amino acids. The CDR3: CASSVAVWDSPLHF. DNA for the CDR3: TGTGCCAGCAGTGTAGCCGTCTGGGATTCACCCCTCCACTTT.

The rearrangement links TRBV12-3 or TRBV12-4 to TRBJ2-7; the D gene is possibly TRBD1 (6 bases). The CDR3 contains 12 residues. V was shortened by 6 bases and J by 3 bases, with 9 bases between the two germline ends. CDR3: CASSPDSYEQYF. CDR3 bases: TGTGCCAGCAGCCCGGACAGCTACGAGCAGTACTTC.

V is TRBV28 and J is TRBJ2-7; weak D call: TRBD1 (6 bases). The V gene lost 5 bases and the J gene lost 0 bases, with 14 bases spanning the gap. Germline assignment: CDR1 MDHEN and CDR2 SYDVKM. The length of the CDR3 is 15 residues. The CDR3 protein is CASSPGTDSSYEQYF. As DNA, the CDR3 is TGTGCCAGCAGTCCAGGGACGGACAGCTCCTACGAGCAGTACTTC.

This clone came up once. V and J are TRBV9 and TRBJ2-2; the D is unclear. The V gene's germline CDR1 is SGDLS and CDR2 YYNGEE. V dropped 0 bases and J dropped 0 bases, with 12 bases sitting between them. The CDR3 covers 17 residues. The CDR3 region has the DNA TGTGCCAGCAGCGTAGAGGCGCGGATAGCGAACACCGGGGAGCTGTTTTTT. Its translation: CASSVEARIANTGELFF.

Only one count was recorded for this clone. V is TRBV7-6 and J is TRBJ2-7, with D perhaps TRBD1 (6 bases). V lost 4 bases to trimming and J lost 3 bases, with 16 bases between them. The CDR3 covers 15 residues. Germline loops: CDR1 SGHVS, CDR2 FNYEAQ. The CDR3 region has the DNA TGTGCCAGCAGCTACCAGGGGACGCTTCTCTACGAGCAGTACTTC. It is translated as CASSYQGTLLYEQYF.

The chain employs TRBV27 and TRBJ1-6; 10 bases fit TRBD1. Germline V gene lookup returns CDR1 MNHEY and CDR2 SMNVEV (reference sequence). V lost 4 bases and J lost 13; bases outside the gene matches: 7. This CDR3 has 14 amino acids. The CDR3 region has the DNA TGTGCCAGCAGTTCCGGGACAGGGGTTCTCCCCCTCCACTTT. The encoded protein is CASSSGTGVLPLHF.